Below are 21 T cell receptor beta chains sequenced from a single sample in a study of T-cell memory formation after mild COVID-19 (dated by TCRdb to the early 2020s). The library was built by means of 5' RACE. These reads were obtained on an Illumina NovaSeq 6000. TCRdb's own reprocessing of the public reads used fastp at Q25 and MiXCR and kept productive beta chains. Rows with one shared CDR3 protein collapse into an entry with the most common genes and DNA. The sample has around 370,000 distinct CDR3 sequences on record, under 25% of them singletons. About 12% of the sample goes to the ten largest clones. The source material was PBMCs or a T cell subset sorted from them (not recorded which). Receptor source: an adult woman who had mild COVID-19 (a few samples of this study predate the infection). The sample titles of this study are shuffled in the database, so cell type and time point are left out; the donor was told from shared clones.

The rearrangement joins TRBV30 to TRBJ2-1; D perhaps matches TRBD1 (6 bases). This CDR3 is built from 13 residues. Germline V gives CDR1 GTSNPN, CDR2 SVGIG (reference sequence). V lost 0 bases and J lost 3, with 6 bases in between. This CDR3 is CAWSVDSYNEQFF. The DNA of the CDR3 is TGTGCCTGGAGTGTGGACAGCTACAATGAGCAGTTCTTC.

This sequence joins TRBV9 and TRBJ2-3; D is perhaps TRBD2 (5 bases). Germline CDR1 is SGDLS and CDR2 is YYNGEE. Trimming shortened V by 3 bases and J by 12 bases, and 17 bases separated the two germline ends. The CDR3 loop spans 13 amino acids. The CDR3 loop reads CASSAPPFRGQYF. For the CDR3, the DNA is TGTGCCAGCAGCGCGCCCCCATTTCGGGGTCAGTATTTT.

This chain uses TRBV7-9 with TRBJ1-5; 11 positions match TRBD1. This CDR3 is built from 15 residues. With 5 bases clipped from V and 4 bases from J, the junction kept 4 bases outside the gene matches. Per germline, CDR1 SEHNR and CDR2 FQNEAQ (reference sequence). The CDR3 reads CASSPGQGGNQPQHF. CDR3 nucleotide sequence: TGTGCCAGCAGCCCGGGACAGGGGGGAAATCAGCCCCAGCATTTT.

The chain combines TRBV7-2 with TRBJ2-5; D unresolved. Trimming took off 1 base at V and 5 bases at J, with 14 bases between the two ends. The CDR3 runs 15 residues. Germline CDR1 reads SGHTA; CDR2 reads FQGNSA. This CDR3 reads CASSLDSTHGETQYF. The CDR3 nucleotides read TGTGCCAGCAGCTTAGATAGTACCCACGGGGAGACCCAGTACTTC.

The chain couples TRBV7-6 to TRBJ2-2; no firm D call. The V gene's germline CDR1 is SGHVS and CDR2 FNYEAQ. Trimming stripped 5 bases from V and 1 base from J, with 11 bases between. The CDR3 length is 15 residues. The CDR3 loop reads CASSASDENTGELFF. CDR3 DNA sequence: TGTGCCAGCAGCGCGTCGGACGAGAACACCGGGGAGCTGTTTTTT.

The chain combines TRBV28 with TRBJ2-2, with 7 bases that match TRBD1. The CDR3 length is 15 residues. The J segment lost 6 bases and the V segment lost 7 bases, leaving 11 bases of the junction unmatched. Germline V gene data show CDR1 as MDHEN and CDR2 as SYDVKM. The CDR3 reads CASTSGGRDSGELFF. CDR3 in DNA: TGTGCCAGCACCTCAGGGGGACGAGACTCCGGGGAGCTGTTTTTT.

The chain combines TRBV6-2 or TRBV6-3 with TRBJ2-3; possibly TRBD1 or TRBD2 for D (5 bases each). This CDR3 region has 17 residues. The V gene's germline CDR1 is MNHEY and CDR2 SVGEGT. V lost 5 bases and J lost 6, with 24 bases in between. The CDR3 DNA follows: TGTGCCAGCAGTCCGATAACCGGGACCACGTGGGGGGATACGCAGTATTTT. Translated: CASSPITGTTWGDTQYF.

This clonotype was seen a few times. V is TRBV6-5 and J is TRBJ1-6, with D unclear. Per germline, CDR1 MNHEY and CDR2 SVGAGI. The CDR3 spans 13 residues. The CDR3 bases are TGTGCGACCAAGACGGTTACGGATTCACCCCTCCACTTT. It is translated as CATKTVTDSPLHF.

This clonotype was counted at least ten times. This chain uses TRBV7-9 with TRBJ1-2; no definite D call. The CDR3 extends over 13 amino acids. V lost 5 bases to trimming and J lost 7 bases, with 14 bases between them. Germline assignment: CDR1 SEHNR and CDR2 FQNEAQ (reference sequence). This chain's CDR3 is CASSQRGGSGYTF. The CDR3 DNA follows: TGTGCCAGCAGCCAACGTGGTGGTTCTGGCTACACCTTC. The full variable domain, in which reference TRBV7-9 and TRBJ1-2 provide the parts outside the CDR3, is DTGVSQNPRHKITKRGQNVTFRCDPISEHNRLYWYRQTLGQGPEFLTYFQNEAQLEKSRLLSDRFSAERPKGSFSTLEIQRTEQGDSAMYLCASSQRGGSGYTFGSGTRLTVV.

The chain employs TRBV5-4 and TRBJ2-1, with TRBD2 identical over 7 bases. V lost 2 bases and J lost 9; bases outside the gene matches: 2. CDR3 length equals 12 residues. Germline-derived CDR1 and CDR2 are SGHNT and YYREEE (reference sequence). The CDR3 DNA sequence: TGTGCCAGCAGCTTTTGGGGGGGTGAGCAGTTCTTC. Its translation is CASSFWGGEQFF.

This chain connects TRBV7-9 to TRBJ1-5; unclear D gene. The CDR3 runs to 14 residues. Germline CDR1 reads SEHNR; CDR2 reads FQNEAQ (reference sequence). With 5 bases removed from V and 1 base from J, the gap between germline ends came to 9 bases. The CDR3 DNA follows: TGTGCCAGCAGCCCGACACGAAGCAATCAGCCCCAGCATTTT. Its translation is CASSPTRSNQPQHF.

This clonotype was observed a handful of times. The J gene is TRBJ1-1, the V gene TRBV20-1; D might be TRBD1 (6 bases). The CDR3 consists of 14 residues. Germline assignment: CDR1 DFQATT and CDR2 SNEGSKA (reference sequence). V lost 4 bases and J 1 base, leaving 13 bases between the germline ends. DNA of the CDR3: TGCAGTGCTACCAATGGACAGCCGAACACTGAAGCTTTCTTT. Protein: CSATNGQPNTEAFF.

This clonotype was seen a handful of times. This CDR3 is CASTPTGGDYGYTF. The CDR3 DNA reads TGTGCCAGCACCCCGACAGGGGGGGATTATGGCTACACCTTC. V is TRBV25-1 and J is TRBJ1-2; 9 nucleotides match TRBD1. V trimming: 7 bases; J trimming: 5 bases; junction bases outside the gene matches: 8. CDR1 is MGHDK and CDR2 is SYGVNS in the germline V gene. This CDR3 comprises 14 residues.

The V and J genes are TRBV20-1 and TRBJ1-6; D is possibly TRBD1 (5 bases). Germline V gene sequence: CDR1 DFQATT, CDR2 SNEGSKA (reference sequence). This CDR3 contains 14 residues. Trimming removed 1 base at V and 6 bases at J, with 10 bases between. The CDR3 DNA reads as TGCAGTGCTAGAGTAGGGGAGCCTAATTCACCCCTCCACTTT. This sequence encodes CSARVGEPNSPLHF.

V is TRBV6-5 and J is TRBJ1-1; 8 bases map to TRBD1. The CDR3 has 15 residues. Germline assignment: CDR1 MNHEY and CDR2 SVGAGI. The trim removed 5 bases at V and 3 bases at J, leaving 8 bases unmatched. The CDR3: CASSTSRGRDTEAFF. Here the CDR3 DNA reads TGTGCCAGCAGTACGTCCAGGGGGCGGGACACTGAAGCTTTCTTT.

This clonotype was seen a handful of times. This chain links TRBV20-1 with TRBJ2-6; 7 bases fit TRBD1. CDR1 is DFQATT and CDR2 is SNEGSKA in the germline V gene (reference sequence). The CDR3 has 13 residues. V trimming: 5 bases; J trimming: 4 bases; junction bases outside the gene matches: 2. The DNA for the CDR3 is TGCAGTGCTGGACAGGTCGGGGCCAACGTCCTGACTTTC. Translating it yields CSAGQVGANVLTF.

This clonotype was found a few times. This rearrangement joins TRBV27 to TRBJ2-7; 7 positions agree with TRBD2. Trimming cost V 5 bases and J 6 bases; bases outside gene matches: 10. The CDR3 is 14 residues long. Germline CDR1 MNHEY, CDR2 SMNVEV (reference sequence). The CDR3, as DNA: TGTGCCAGCAGTGCGGGGACGGGGGGACTCGAGCAGTACTTC. Encoded protein: CASSAGTGGLEQYF.

This clonotype appeared a few times. The chain links TRBV2 to TRBJ2-1; perhaps TRBD2 as D (5 bases). Looked up from germline, CDR1 is SNHLY and CDR2 is FYNNEI. The CDR3 runs to 14 residues. Between the trimmed V and J ends, which lost 6 bases and 3 bases, there was a span of 12 bases. The CDR3: CASRGSVNYNEQFF. The DNA for the CDR3 is TGTGCCAGCAGAGGTAGCGTAAACTACAATGAGCAGTTCTTC. The full variable domain, its missing parts supplied by reference TRBV2 and TRBJ2-1, is EPEVTQTPSHQVTQMGQEVILRCVPISNHLYFYWYRQILGQKVEFLVSFYNNEISEKSEIFDDQFSVERPDGSNFTLKIRSTKLEDSAMYFCASRGSVNYNEQFFGPGTRLTVL.

This chain links TRBV4-1 with TRBJ2-1; TRBD2 matches at 11 bases. CDR1 MGHRA and CDR2 YSYEKL come from the germline V gene. V shed 0 bases and J 6 bases; nucleotides not matched to a gene: 4. The CDR3 sequence is 16 residues long. Here the CDR3 DNA reads TGCGCCAGCAGCCAAGAACCTAGCGGGGGGTCCAATGAGCAGTTCTTC. It translates to CASSQEPSGGSNEQFF.

V is TRBV30 and J is TRBJ2-2, with D unresolved. The CDR3 covers 14 residues. Germline CDR1 and CDR2: GTSNPN and SVGIG (reference sequence). Trimming took off 0 bases at V and 6 bases at J, with 11 bases between the two ends. In DNA form, the CDR3 reads TGTGCCTGGAGTGTATCGAGCAACCCCGGGGAGCTGTTTTTT. Translation: CAWSVSSNPGELFF.

This clonotype was observed a handful of times. Written as DNA, the CDR3 is TGTGCCAGCAGCTTAGATGGCGGCACAGATACGCAGTATTTT. It yields the protein CASSLDGGTDTQYF. The rearrangement joins TRBV7-9 to TRBJ2-3, with D uncertain. V was cut by 1 base and J by 1 base, with 6 bases left in between. Germline values: CDR1 SEHNR, CDR2 FQNEAQ (reference sequence). The CDR3 runs to 14 residues.